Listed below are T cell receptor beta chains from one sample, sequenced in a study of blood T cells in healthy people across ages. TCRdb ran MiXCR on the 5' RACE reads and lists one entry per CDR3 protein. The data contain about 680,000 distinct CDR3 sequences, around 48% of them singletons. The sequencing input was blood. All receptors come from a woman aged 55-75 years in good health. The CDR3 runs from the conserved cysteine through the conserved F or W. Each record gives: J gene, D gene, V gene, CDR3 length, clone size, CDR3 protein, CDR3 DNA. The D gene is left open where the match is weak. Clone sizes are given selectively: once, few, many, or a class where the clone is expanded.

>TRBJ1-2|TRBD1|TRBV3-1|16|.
CASSQSTGGGGYGYTF
TGTGCCAGCAGCCAGTCTACAGGGGGCGGGGGCTATGGCTACACCTTC
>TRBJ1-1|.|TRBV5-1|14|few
CASSSLQGGTEAFF
TGCGCCAGCAGCTCCCTACAAGGGGGGACTGAAGCTTTCTTT
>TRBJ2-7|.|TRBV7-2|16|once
CASSPGLMAGGYEQYF
TGTGCCAGCAGCCCGGGACTCATGGCAGGGGGATACGAGCAGTACTTC
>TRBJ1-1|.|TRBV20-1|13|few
CSARRTLNTEAFF
TGCAGTGCTAGGCGGACACTCAACACTGAAGCTTTCTTT
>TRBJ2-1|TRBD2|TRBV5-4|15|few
CASSLATGTSFGQFF
TGTGCCAGCAGCTTGGCAACCGGGACTAGCTTCGGGCAGTTCTTC
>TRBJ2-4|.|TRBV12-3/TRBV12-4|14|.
CASSPRDSGNEQYF
TGTGCCAGCAGTCCCCGGGACTCGGGCAATGAGCAGTACTTC
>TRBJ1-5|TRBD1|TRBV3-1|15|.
CASSQGGTAPQPQHF
TGTGCCAGCAGCCAAGGTGGGACAGCTCCACAGCCCCAGCATTTT
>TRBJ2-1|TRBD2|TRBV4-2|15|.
CASSHTASGYNEQFF
TGTGCCAGCAGCCATACGGCTAGCGGATACAATGAGCAGTTCTTC
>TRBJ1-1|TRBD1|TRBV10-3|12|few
CAAGTGVAEAFF
TGTGCAGCCGGGACAGGTGTTGCTGAAGCTTTCTTT
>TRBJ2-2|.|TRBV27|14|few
CASSWTANTGELFF
TGTGCCAGCAGTTGGACGGCGAACACCGGGGAGCTGTTTTTT
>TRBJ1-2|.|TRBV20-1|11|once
CSGSNNYGYTF
TGCAGTGGGAGCAATAACTATGGCTACACCTTC
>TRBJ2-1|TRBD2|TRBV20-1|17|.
CSARRTSGSRSYNEQFF
TGCAGTGCTAGGAGGACTAGCGGGAGTAGGTCCTACAATGAGCAGTTCTTC
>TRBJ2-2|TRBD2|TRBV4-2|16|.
CASSQEASGSTGELFF
TGTGCCAGCAGCCAAGAGGCTAGCGGGAGTACCGGGGAGCTGTTTTTT
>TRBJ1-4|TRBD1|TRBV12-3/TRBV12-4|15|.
CASRLDRGGSEKLFF
TGTGCCAGCAGGCTCGACAGGGGAGGTTCTGAAAAACTGTTTTTT
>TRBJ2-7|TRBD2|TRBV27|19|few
CASSLSWSLADLKGDEQYF
TGTGCCAGCAGTTTATCGTGGTCACTAGCGGACCTTAAGGGAGACGAGCAGTACTTC
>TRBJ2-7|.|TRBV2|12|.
CASGVQYNEQYF
TGTGCTTCGGGAGTCCAGTACAATGAGCAGTACTTC
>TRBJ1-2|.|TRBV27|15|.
CASSLRKGNLDGYTF
TGTGCCAGCAGTTTGAGGAAAGGGAATTTGGATGGCTACACCTTC
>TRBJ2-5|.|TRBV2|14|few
CASARDWTSETQYF
TGTGCCAGCGCACGGGATTGGACTTCAGAGACCCAGTACTTC
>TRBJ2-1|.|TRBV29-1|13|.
CSVEGQGDKTQFF
TGCAGCGTTGAAGGGCAGGGCGATAAGACCCAGTTCTTC
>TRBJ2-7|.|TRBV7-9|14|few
CASRKGGIAYEQYF
TGTGCCAGCAGGAAAGGGGGGATCGCCTACGAGCAGTACTTC
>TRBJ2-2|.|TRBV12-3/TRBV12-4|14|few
CASSFAGNTGELFF
TGTGCCAGCAGTTTCGCGGGTAACACCGGGGAGCTGTTTTTT
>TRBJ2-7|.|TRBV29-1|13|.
CSHSLSSYNEQYF
TGCAGCCACAGTTTGTCCTCCTACAATGAGCAGTACTTC
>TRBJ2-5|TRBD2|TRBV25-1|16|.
CVSSPHSGRSGETQYF
TGTGTCAGCAGTCCCCATAGCGGGAGATCCGGGGAGACCCAGTACTTC
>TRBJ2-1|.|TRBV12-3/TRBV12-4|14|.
CASSAGLANNEQFF
TGTGCCAGCAGTGCGGGTCTAGCTAACAATGAGCAGTTCTTC
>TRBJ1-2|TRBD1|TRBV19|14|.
CASSTDRANYGYTF
TGTGCCAGTAGTACGGACAGGGCCAACTATGGCTACACCTTC
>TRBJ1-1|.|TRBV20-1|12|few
CSAFKGNTEAFF
TGCAGTGCTTTTAAGGGGAACACTGAAGCTTTCTTT
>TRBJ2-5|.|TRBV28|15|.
CASSLMGVTQETQYF
TGTGCCAGCAGTTTAATGGGAGTGACGCAAGAGACCCAGTACTTC
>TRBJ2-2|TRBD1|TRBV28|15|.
CASSPAGGYTGELFF
TGTGCCAGCAGTCCAGCAGGGGGCTATACCGGGGAGCTGTTTTTT
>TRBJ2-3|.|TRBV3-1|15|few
CASRNDRPSTDTQYF
TGTGCCAGCAGAAATGACAGGCCCAGCACAGATACGCAGTATTTT
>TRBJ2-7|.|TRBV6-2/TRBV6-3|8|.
CASIPQYF
TGTGCCAGCATCCCCCAGTACTTC
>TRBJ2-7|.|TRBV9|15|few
CASSVGEARTYEQYF
TGTGCCAGCAGCGTAGGTGAGGCCCGAACCTACGAGCAGTACTTC
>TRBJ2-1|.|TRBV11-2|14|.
CASSRPFKYNEQFF
TGTGCCAGCAGCCGGCCCTTTAAATACAATGAGCAGTTCTTC
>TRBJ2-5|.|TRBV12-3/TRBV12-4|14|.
CASSLTEGYNEQYF
TGTGCCAGCAGTTTAACAGAAGGGTACAATGAGCAGTACTTC
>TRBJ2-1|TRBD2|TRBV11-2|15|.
CASSLGLANHNEQFF
TGTGCCAGCAGCTTGGGACTAGCGAATCACAATGAGCAGTTCTTC
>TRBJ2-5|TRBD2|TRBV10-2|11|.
CATGRGETQYF
TGCGCCACTGGGCGGGGGGAGACCCAGTACTTC
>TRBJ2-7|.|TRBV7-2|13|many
CASSRGTPYEQYF
TGTGCCAGCAGCCGAGGGACTCCCTACGAGCAGTACTTC
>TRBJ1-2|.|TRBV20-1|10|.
CSTHFNGYTF
TGCAGTACCCATTTTAATGGCTACACCTTC
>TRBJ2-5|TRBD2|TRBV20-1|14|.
CSGGSGRAAETQYF
TGCAGTGGGGGTAGCGGGAGGGCCGCGGAGACCCAGTACTTC
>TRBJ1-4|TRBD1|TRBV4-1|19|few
CASSHLTGVITTTNEKLFF
TGCGCCAGCAGCCACCTAACAGGGGTTATAACCACAACTAATGAAAAACTGTTTTTT
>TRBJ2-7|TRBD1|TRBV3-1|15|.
CASSQKQGASYEQYF
TGTGCCAGCAGCCAAAAGCAGGGGGCTTCCTACGAGCAGTACTTC
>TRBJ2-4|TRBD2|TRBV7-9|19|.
CASSLGAGSSGSAENIQYF
TGTGCCAGCAGCTTAGGTGCGGGGTCTAGCGGGAGCGCCGAAAACATTCAGTACTTC
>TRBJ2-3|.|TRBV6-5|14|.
CASSYADLGDTQYF
TGTGCCAGCAGTTACGCGGATTTGGGAGATACGCAGTATTTT
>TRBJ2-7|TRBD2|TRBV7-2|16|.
CASSNQAGGLVYEQYF
TGTGCCAGCAGCAATCAAGCGGGAGGGCTGGTTTACGAGCAGTACTTC
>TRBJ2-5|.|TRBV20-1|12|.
CSARQGWETQYF
TGCAGTGCTAGACAGGGGTGGGAGACCCAGTACTTC
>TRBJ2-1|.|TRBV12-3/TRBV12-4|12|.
CASVTRDNEQFF
TGTGCCAGCGTAACGAGGGACAATGAGCAGTTCTTC
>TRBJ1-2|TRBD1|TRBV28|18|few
CASSLTQTWDRGRGGYTF
TGTGCCAGCAGTTTAACGCAAACCTGGGACAGGGGGCGAGGGGGCTACACCTTC
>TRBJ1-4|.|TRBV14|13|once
CASSQSLNEKLFF
TGTGCCAGCAGCCAATCCCTTAATGAAAAACTGTTTTTT
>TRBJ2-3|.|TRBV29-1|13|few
CSVGQATTDTQYF
TGCAGCGTTGGACAGGCAACCACAGATACGCAGTATTTT
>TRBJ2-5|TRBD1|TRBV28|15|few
CASSFLGGGKETQYF
TGTGCCAGCAGTTTTCTAGGGGGCGGAAAAGAGACCCAGTACTTC
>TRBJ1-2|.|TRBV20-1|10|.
CSAPGPGYTF
TGCAGTGCCCCCGGACCTGGCTACACCTTC
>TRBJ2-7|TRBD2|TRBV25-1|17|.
CASSEPPTSGRQYEQYF
TGTGCCAGCAGTGAACCCCCCACTAGCGGGAGACAATACGAGCAGTACTTC
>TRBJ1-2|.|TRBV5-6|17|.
CASSFTIVRQGRHGYTF
TGTGCCAGCAGCTTTACTATAGTTCGTCAGGGACGCCATGGCTACACCTTC
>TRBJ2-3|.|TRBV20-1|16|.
CSARDQGGTARDTQYF
TGCAGTGCTAGAGATCAAGGAGGGACAGCGAGAGATACGCAGTATTTT
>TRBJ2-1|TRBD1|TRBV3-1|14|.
CASSQGTGGYEQFF
TGTGCCAGCAGCCAAGGTACAGGGGGCTATGAGCAGTTCTTC
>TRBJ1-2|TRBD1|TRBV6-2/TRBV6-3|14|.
CASRNRGLDYGYTF
TGTGCCAGCAGAAACAGGGGATTGGACTATGGCTACACCTTC
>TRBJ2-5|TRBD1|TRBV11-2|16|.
CASSFGGQGKVNEQYF
TGTGCCAGCAGCTTCGGGGGACAGGGGAAGGTAAATGAGCAGTACTTC
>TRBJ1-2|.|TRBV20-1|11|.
CSVTSSPGYTF
TGCAGTGTAACCAGCTCCCCCGGCTACACCTTC
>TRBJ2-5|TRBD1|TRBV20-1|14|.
CSAHRGFSQETQYF
TGCAGTGCTCACAGGGGATTTAGCCAAGAGACCCAGTACTTC
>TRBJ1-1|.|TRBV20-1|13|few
CSADYRKNTEAFF
TGCAGTGCTGATTACAGGAAGAACACTGAAGCTTTCTTT
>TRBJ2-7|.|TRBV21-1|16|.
CASSHGTSGNSYEQYF
TGTGCCAGCAGCCATGGGACTAGCGGGAACTCCTACGAGCAGTACTTC